The clone carrying this TCR beta chain showed up just once. Its target is not known. The data originate from a study of PD-1 blockade in mismatch repair-deficient tumors. Study outcomes and limitations: Tumor-resident clones, often undetectable pretreatment in blood, expanded then contracted after pembrolizumab.

Produced via immunoSEQ multiplex PCR; TCRdb's table is partial and in-frame only. Here the sample spans some 66,000 clones, 88% being singletons. V lost 10 bases and J lost 2, with 15 bases in between. This CDR3 region has 13 residues. CDR1 is LNHDA and CDR2 is SQIVND in the germline V gene (reference sequence). Every patient had mismatch repair deficiency by PCR or immunohistochemistry. A few pembrolizumab responders had their TCRs sequenced. Sample: peripheral blood, taken 52 weeks after starting pembrolizumab. V usage is TRBV19 and J usage is TRBJ2-7, with D tentatively TRBD2 (6 bases). The sequence was obtained from an adult with mismatch repair-deficient cancer. The CDR3 loop reads CATKGGATYEQYF. CDR3 nucleotides: TGTGCCACTAAGGGCGGGGCCACCTACGAGCAGTACTTC.